This TCR beta chain was found in a study of T cells in Graves' hyperthyroidism and ophthalmopathy. Amplified TCR beta CDR3 regions came from RNA transcripts. Primed by the HTBI set, a first-round RT-PCR was run on the TCR CDR3. Via MiXCR, TCRdb re-called the multiplex PCR reads, giving one row per CDR3 protein. This sample has about 350,000 distinct CDR3 sequences; approximately 13% occur once, and the top ten carry approximately 25%. This clonotype was recorded only once. The CDR3 covers 16 residues. V was trimmed by 4 bases and J by 5 bases, leaving 22 bases between them. Germline CDR1 and CDR2: DFQATT and SNEGSKA (reference sequence). Graves' hyperthyroidism was deemed stable given no ophthalmopathy progression within 18 months. Newly diagnosed hyperthyroidism, duration under 2 months, in patients aged 18 to 65. The PBMCs had their origin in about 9.7 ml of fresh peripheral blood.

The sample taken for sequencing was blood. The V call is TRBV20-1, the J call TRBJ2-3; D might be TRBD1 or TRBD2, each matching 5 bases. The origin of this receptor is a woman aged 30 to 39 with Graves' hyperthyroidism. DNA of the CDR3: TGCAGTGCTAAGACCGGGACCGCCATTTACAGAGATACGCAGTATTTT. It yields the protein CSAKTGTAIYRDTQYF.